The 21 T cell receptor beta chains below were found in one sample sequenced in a study of blood T cell repertoires in COVID-19. Here immunoSEQ multiplex PCR was the method, and the copy in TCRdb shows in-frame clones only, minus some. Among some 100,000 clones listed, approximately 86% were seen once. The specimen sequenced was peripheral blood. The origin of the receptors is a man between 50 and 59 years old with acute or convalescent COVID-19.

The chain combines TRBV19 with TRBJ1-2; a possible D gene is TRBD1 (5 bases). This CDR3 spans 14 amino acids. CDR1 and CDR2 from the germline V gene are LNHDA and SQIVND (reference sequence). V lost 5 bases and J 2 bases, leaving 12 bases between the germline ends. Written as DNA, the CDR3 is TGTGCCAGTAGTTGGGAGCGGGACAACTATGGCTACACCTTC. This encodes CASSWERDNYGYTF.

This chain links TRBV12-2 with TRBJ2-7; TRBD2 is taken as the D call from the table, unchecked against the DNA. TRBV12-2 is deemed a pseudogene. The length of the CDR3 is 17 residues. In nucleotides, the CDR3 is TGTGCAAGTCGCTTAGCGAGGAATAGCGGGAGTTCCCACGAGCAGTACTTC. Translation: CASRLARNSGSSHEQYF.

The chain carries TRBV18 and TRBJ2-7, with 7 bases matching TRBD2. The CDR3 runs to 15 residues. Trimming at V came to 6 bases and at J to 1 base, leaving 9 bases not matched to a gene. Germline-derived CDR1 and CDR2 are KGHSH and LQKENI. CDR3: CASSPEEGGSYEQYF. For the CDR3, the DNA is TGTGCCAGCTCCCCTGAAGAGGGAGGGTCCTACGAGCAGTACTTC.

There are a few counts of this clone. The V gene is TRBV19, the J gene TRBJ2-2, with 8 positions matching TRBD1. Per germline, CDR1 LNHDA and CDR2 SQIVND (reference sequence). The CDR3 spans 15 residues. The trim removed 3 bases at V and 3 bases at J, leaving 3 bases unmatched. The CDR3 DNA reads TGTGCCAGTAGTATCAGGGGGCGGGACACCGGGGAGCTGTTTTTT. Protein product: CASSIRGRDTGELFF.

The chain has TRBV5-1 and TRBJ2-2; TRBD2 agrees at 11 bases. The CDR3 spans 14 residues. Unmatched junction bases numbered 0, after V lost 3 bases and J lost 5 bases. Germline CDR1 is SGHRS and CDR2 is YFSETQ. CDR3 coding DNA: TGCGCCAGCAGCTGGACTAGCGGGACCGGGGAGCTGTTTTTT. It codes for CASSWTSGTGELFF.

This rearrangement joins TRBV5-1 to TRBJ2-5; D unclear. Germline V gene data show CDR1 as SGHRS and CDR2 as YFSETQ. V lost 0 bases to trimming and J lost 1 base, with 13 bases between them. This CDR3 has 16 amino acids. Here the CDR3 reads CASSLVPSPGQETQYF. The CDR3 DNA sequence: TGCGCCAGCAGCTTGGTCCCCTCCCCGGGCCAAGAGACCCAGTACTTC.

The rearrangement uses TRBV5-4 and TRBJ1-1; a possible D gene is TRBD1 (5 bases). Trimming pared 2 bases from V and 1 base from J, leaving 6 bases between. This CDR3 contains 13 residues. Germline V gene sequence: CDR1 SGHNT, CDR2 YYREEE (reference sequence). CDR3 loop: CASSLTGNTEAFF. The CDR3 DNA reads as TGTGCCAGCAGCTTAACAGGGAACACTGAAGCTTTCTTT.

The chain carries TRBV9 and TRBJ1-1; D is unresolved. V lost 0 bases and J lost 4, with 10 bases in between. The CDR3 extends over 14 amino acids. Germline CDR1 and CDR2: SGDLS and YYNGEE. DNA of the CDR3: TGTGCCAGCAGCGTAGTTGGGGAGGGCACTGAAGCTTTCTTT. Translated: CASSVVGEGTEAFF.

This sequence joins TRBV12-3 or TRBV12-4 and TRBJ2-7, with D perhaps TRBD1 (6 bases). The CDR3 runs 13 residues. Between the trimmed V and J ends, which lost 6 bases and 5 bases, there was a span of 14 bases. The CDR3, as DNA: TGTGCCAGCAGCTTACAGGGAATCAACGAGCAGTACTTC. Translated: CASSLQGINEQYF.

The gene calls are TRBV25-1 and TRBJ1-6; 7 bases are a match to TRBD1. Losses at the gene ends were 2 bases for V and 9 bases for J; bases not matched to a gene: 13. CDR1 and CDR2 from the germline V gene are MGHDK and SYGVNS. The CDR3 consists of 17 residues. For the CDR3, the DNA is TGTGCCAGCAGTGAACCGCGACAGGGACGTTCTACTTCACCCCTCCACTTT. It codes for CASSEPRQGRSTSPLHF.

This clone was seen a single time. The V and J genes are TRBV6-1 and TRBJ1-1; TRBD1 is a possible D gene (5 bases). Trimming removed 2 bases at V and 3 bases at J, with 16 bases between. The CDR3 has 16 residues. Germline V CDR1 and CDR2: MNHNS, SASEGT. DNA of the CDR3: TGTGCCAGCAGTGAAAGCAGGGTCGTCGGATACACTGAAGCTTTCTTT. Translating gives CASSESRVVGYTEAFF.

The V and J genes are TRBV6-5 and TRBJ1-2; possible D gene TRBD1, 6 bases. This CDR3 is built from 14 residues. Deletions cut 8 bases from V and 2 bases from J, with 15 bases between. Germline CDR1 is MNHEY and CDR2 is SVGAGI. The CDR3 spells CASETGVANYGYTF. CDR3 sequence (DNA): TGTGCCAGCGAGACAGGAGTGGCAAACTATGGCTACACCTTC.

There are many counts of this clone. This rearrangement joins TRBV11-2 to TRBJ2-2, with D possibly TRBD2 on 6 matching bases. Deletions cut 10 bases from V and 0 bases from J, with 15 bases between. From germline, CDR1 is SGHAT and CDR2 FQNNGV. The CDR3 runs 15 residues. For the CDR3, the DNA is TGTGCCATCGGGGGAGACAGTGCGAACACCGGGGAGCTGTTTTTT. Residues: CAIGGDSANTGELFF.

The gene calls are TRBV29-1 and TRBJ1-5; the match to TRBD1 covers 7 bases. The germline V gene encodes CDR1 SQVTM and CDR2 ANQGSEA. The trim removed 7 bases at V and 4 bases at J, leaving 4 bases unmatched. The CDR3 has 12 amino acids. The CDR3 is CSAQDRNQPQHF. In nucleotides, the CDR3 is TGCAGCGCCCAGGACAGGAATCAGCCCCAGCATTTT.

J is TRBJ1-1 and V is TRBV9; D is ambiguous. The germline V and J ends were trimmed by 10 bases and 1 base, with 14 bases remaining between them. The CDR3 runs to 13 residues. Germline V gene data show CDR1 as SGDLS and CDR2 as YYNGEE. This chain's CDR3 is CACEQRRNTEAFF. Written as DNA, the CDR3 is TGTGCCTGCGAACAGCGGCGGAACACTGAAGCTTTCTTT.

The chain recombines TRBV6-5 with TRBJ2-7, with TRBD1 identical over 10 bases. The CDR3 totals 14 residues. Per germline, CDR1 MNHEY and CDR2 SVGAGI. V gave up 6 bases and J gave up 6 bases; unmatched junction bases: 8. CDR3 bases: TGTGCCAGCAGCCCGGGACAGGGGAGGTCCGAGCAGTACTTC. Translating it yields CASSPGQGRSEQYF.

This rearrangement joins TRBV6-1 to TRBJ1-2; D may be TRBD1 (6 bases). CDR3 length: 16 residues. Germline CDR1 and CDR2: MNHNS and SASEGT. The V and J ends lost 1 base and 4 bases respectively, with 16 bases between them. This CDR3 is CASSEDEGGPFYGYTF. The DNA of the CDR3 is TGTGCCAGCAGTGAAGATGAAGGGGGACCTTTCTATGGCTACACCTTC.

J is TRBJ1-1 and V is TRBV5-6; 9 bases align to TRBD1. Germline V gene sequence: CDR1 SGHDT, CDR2 YYEEEE. V gave up 3 bases and J gave up 3 bases; unmatched junction bases: 9. The CDR3 has 16 amino acids. The CDR3 region is CASSSQGAWGDTEAFF. CDR3 DNA: TGTGCCAGCAGCTCACAGGGGGCGTGGGGTGACACTGAAGCTTTCTTT.

This chain links TRBV5-1 with TRBJ1-2; D remains unclear. From germline, CDR1 is SGHRS and CDR2 YFSETQ. V shed 0 bases and J shed 0 bases, with 6 bases lying between them. This CDR3 has 14 amino acids. CDR3 sequence reads: CASSLETANYGYTF. CDR3 nucleotides: TGCGCCAGCAGCTTGGAAACAGCTAACTATGGCTACACCTTC. Filled out from reference TRBV5-1 and TRBJ1-2, the complete variable domain reads KAGVTQTPRYLIKTRGQQVTLSCSPISGHRSVSWYQQTPGQGLQFLFEYFSETQRNKGNFPGRFSGRQFSNSRSEMNVSTLELGDSALYLCASSLETANYGYTFGSGTRLTVV.

The table lists this clone with a few counts. CDR3 amino acids: CASSWTGYNEQFF. CDR3 DNA sequence: TGTGCCAGCAGCTGGACAGGGTACAATGAGCAGTTCTTC. The chain employs TRBV7-2 and TRBJ2-1; TRBD1 matches at 8 bases. Germline V CDR1 and CDR2: SGHTA, FQGNSA. The CDR3 is made up of 13 amino acids. Trimming cost V 4 bases and J 4 bases; bases outside gene matches: 0. Based on the CDR3 plus reference TRBV7-2 and TRBJ2-1, the full variable domain is GAGVSQSPSNKVTEKGKDVELRCDPISGHTALYWYRQSLGQGLEFLIYFQGNSAPDKSGLPSDRFSAERTGGSVSTLTIQRTQQEDSAVYLCASSWTGYNEQFFGPGTRLTVL.

The chain links TRBV4-1 to TRBJ1-4, with 10 bases identical to TRBD1. CDR3 size: 17 residues. Germline CDR1 and CDR2: MGHRA and YSYEKL. V was clipped by 1 base and J by 4 bases; unmatched bases: 6. CDR3: CASSQGDRGAVNEKLFF. CDR3 nucleotides: TGCGCCAGCAGCCAAGGGGACAGGGGCGCCGTTAATGAAAAACTGTTTTTT.